This T cell receptor beta chain derives from a study of OX40 agonist ivuxolimab in advanced cancers. Broadly, across the study: Ivuxolimab was a fully human IgG2 agonistic monoclonal antibody targeting the costimulatory receptor OX40 (CD134). The purpose of peripheral TCRbeta sequencing was to test whether ivuxolimab changed TCR sequence diversity and led to clonal T-cell expansion. The monotherapy dose-escalation portion (N = 52 patients) of the phase I ivuxolimab trial is reported in the paper. Partial responses were achieved by three dose-escalation patients, of whom one had hepatocellular carcinoma and two had cutaneous melanoma. A male proportion of roughly 85% and a mean age of roughly 55 years, ranging from about 23 to 90, were recorded for the dose-escalation cohort. Of the 52 patients in dose escalation, around 20 had hepatocellular carcinoma, some 15 had melanoma, 9 had renal cell carcinoma and 9 had head and neck cancer. Intravenous ivuxolimab was administered to patients every 2 weeks at six dose levels: 0.01, 0.1, 0.3, 1.5, 3 and 10 mg/kg. Prior anti-PD-1, anti-PD-L1 or anti-CTLA-4 therapy was permitted, and roughly two fifths of dose-escalation patients had received checkpoint inhibitors.

As for this clone: There is no known antigen for this receptor. No quality values exist for individual bases; no much larger clone is one base distant.

The CDR3 covers 15 residues, taking in both the cysteine and the phenylalanine. The read is trimmed to its CDR3 DNA, 45 bases read in frame from base 1. CDR1 and CDR2, looked up from the germline V gene, are SQVTM and ANQGSEA. V is clipped by 4 bases and J by 5 bases, and the sequence between their germline boundaries is 21 bases long. To sequence the TCRbeta CDR3 region, genomic DNA was isolated from the sorted cells. The immunoSEQ Assay was used for sequencing of TCRbeta CDR3 regions. TCRdb mirrors the immuneACCESS table, restricted to in-frame sequences. Some clones are absent from its copies; in checked studies, under half trace to an unresolved V gene, and the reason for the others is unknown. Recorded for this sample are over 65,000 clones; around 80% of them occurred a single time. The ten largest clonotypes hold around 0.5% of the sample. The trial excluded patients who had a history of autoimmune disease or were on systemic immunosuppression. Peripheral blood for TCR sequencing was drawn from every dose cohort at baseline, at cycle 4 day 1 and at cycle 7 day 1. Samples came from an open-label, multicenter, first-in-human phase I dose-escalation trial of ivuxolimab. Adults with locally advanced or metastatic head and neck squamous cell, hepatocellular, melanoma or renal cell carcinoma were enrolled in the trial. Before TCR sequencing, CD4+ T cells and CD8+ T cells were sorted from peripheral blood as separate populations.

Broader findings and caveats from the paper: After ivuxolimab, more expanded clones were found on average in CD8+ T cells than in CD4+ T cells. At doses of 0.1 to 3.0 mg/kg, clonal expansion of both CD4+ and CD8+ blood T cells was observed from baseline to week 6. Which antigens the clonally expanded peripheral T cells were specific for was not determined. In the 0.1-3.0 mg/kg groups, partial responders were among the patients with the lowest normalized peripheral clonal expansion, particularly in CD8+ T cells. Low levels of normalized T-cell clonal expansion were also seen in some patients who did not respond.

The chain joins TRBV29-1 to TRBJ2-7, and the D gene may be TRBD2, 6 bases matching. The sample here was CD4+ or CD8+ T cells sorted from blood, taken in a trial of the OX40 agonist ivuxolimab. The TCR originated in an adult with an advanced solid tumor such as melanoma, head and neck, liver or kidney cancer. The CDR3 region: CSVGFVFSSDNEQYF. The DNA sequence is TGCAGCGTTGGTTTTGTGTTTTCTAGCGATAACGAGCAGTACTTC.